This T cell receptor beta chain was found in a study of cytomegalovirus exposure and HLA in healthy donors. Study-wide context: The platform used for the roughly 110 validation repertoires matched that of the approximately 620 first-cohort repertoires, a later analysis reported.

Method: immunoSEQ multiplex PCR; TCRdb's copy keeps in-frame clones and lacks some. The data hold tens of thousands of clones, with about 97% observed a single time. The CDR3 runs 15 residues. Germline CDR1 MNHEY, CDR2 SVGAGI. The J segment lost 3 bases and the V segment lost 0 bases, leaving 1 base of the junction unmatched. Notes on the study in general: Cytomegalovirus association was assigned to more than 150 TCR beta chains.

The donors were members of the validation cohort comprising 100 to 150 subjects, separate from the approximately 630-subject first cohort. This clone has only a few counts. The antigen remains unidentified. This clonotype originated in a man aged 30 to 39 in good health and CMV-seropositive. The chain uses TRBV6-5 and TRBJ2-7; TRBD2 matches 11 bases. Sequencing was carried out using PBMCs. The CDR3 region has the DNA TGTGCCAGCAGTTACTCGGGGACTAGCGGCTACGAGCAGTACTTC. Its protein is CASSYSGTSGYEQYF.